This TCR beta chain was captured by sequencing in a study of spatial heterogeneity in lung cancer. Looking at the study overall: Consistently, beta-chain sequences turned up in larger numbers than alpha-chain sequences did. Overall study findings and caveats: Blood contained ubiquitous expanded tumor TCRs more at resection than at follow-up.

This clonotype appeared many times. The target antigen is unknown. Unique molecular identifiers tagged every individual TCR cDNA molecule. TCRdb called the 5' RACE reads again in MiXCR, with one record for every CDR3 protein. The repertoire includes roughly 39,000 distinct CDR3 sequences, 5.8% of them detected once, and 11% sits in the top ten. As to time point: sample taken at primary tumor resection. From tumor, nontumor lung or frozen PBMC, whole RNA was taken unsorted for sequencing. The sample was PBMCs, taken at surgery. The clonotype was recovered from a male donor with early-stage non-small cell lung cancer.

The CDR3 region has the DNA TGTGCCAGCAGCTTAGATGCTCAGGGGGTCACTGAAGCTTTCTTT. It codes for CASSLDAQGVTEAFF. The V call is TRBV7-2, the J call TRBJ1-1; 7 bases line up with TRBD1. Unmatched junction bases numbered 6, after V lost 1 base and J lost 4 bases. The CDR3 spans 15 residues. The germline V gene has CDR1 SGHTA and CDR2 FQGNSA.